Each of the 32 T cell receptor beta chains below was sequenced from the same sample in a study of T cells in Graves' hyperthyroidism and ophthalmopathy. It was RNA transcripts that yielded the amplified TCR beta CDR3 regions. The HTBI set primed first-round TCR CDR3 RT-PCR. TCRdb redid the calling of the multiplex PCR reads with MiXCR, one entry per CDR3 protein. The profile shows hundreds of thousands of distinct CDR3 sequences, approximately 14% of them singletons. The specimen sequenced was blood. Receptors originate from a woman aged 18-29 years with Graves' hyperthyroidism.

This clonotype showed up many times. V and J are TRBV6-1 and TRBJ1-2; 7 bases agree with TRBD1. Germline V gene sequence: CDR1 MNHNS, CDR2 SASEGT. The V segment lost 1 base and the J segment 7 bases; nucleotides outside the gene matches: 6. This CDR3 spans 14 amino acids. The CDR3 DNA is TGTGCCAGCAGTGAAGACGCAGGGGGGGGTGGCTACACCTTC. Translated: CASSEDAGGGGYTF.

This clonotype was counted at least ten times. This may be a read error, as it is one base from a much larger clone. The chain combines TRBV30 with TRBJ1-1; the D is unclear. The CDR3 is 17 amino acids. The V gene's germline CDR1 is GTSNPN and CDR2 SVGIG (reference sequence). The ends were cut back, 0 bases at V and 3 bases at J, with 20 bases in the middle. CDR3 nucleotides: TGTGCCTGGAGTGTACAGTCTGGACGCATCCGGGACACTGAAGCTTTCTTT. It codes for CAWSVQSGRIRDTEAFF.

The table lists this clonotype with many counts. This chain uses TRBV20-1 with TRBJ2-3; 11 bases are a match to TRBD2. The CDR3 contains 13 residues. Germline-derived CDR1 and CDR2 are DFQATT and SNEGSKA (reference sequence). V shed 7 bases and J 5 bases; nucleotides not matched to a gene: 5. DNA of the CDR3: TGCAGTGTTACTAGCGGGAGTCTAGATACGCAGTATTTT. Amino acids: CSVTSGSLDTQYF.

The chain recombines TRBV3-1 with TRBJ2-7; 14 nucleotides align to TRBD2. Germline CDR1 is LGHDT and CDR2 is YNNKEL (reference sequence). The CDR3 has 14 amino acids. The V gene end was trimmed by 6 bases and the J gene end by 5 bases; junction bases not matched to a gene: 3. CDR3 in DNA: TGTGCCAGCAGGCCGGGACTAGCGGGAGACGAGCAGTACTTC. Amino acids: CASRPGLAGDEQYF.

This clonotype has ten or more counts. The chain combines TRBV11-3 with TRBJ1-1; D is unresolved. From germline, CDR1 is SGHNT and CDR2 YENEEA. The CDR3 totals 14 residues. V was trimmed by 2 bases and J by 5 bases, leaving 12 bases between them. The CDR3 here is CASSLNPPGTEAFF. Here the CDR3 DNA reads TGTGCCAGCAGCTTAAATCCGCCGGGTACTGAAGCTTTCTTT. Combining the CDR3 with reference TRBV11-3 and TRBJ1-1 gives the whole variable domain EAGVVQSPRYKIIEKKQPVAFWCNPISGHNTLYWYLQNLGQGPELLIRYENEEAVDDSQLPKDRFSAERLKGVDSTLKIQPAELGDSAVYLCASSLNPPGTEAFFGQGTRLTVV.

This clonotype was detected only a few times. The rearrangement joins TRBV20-1 to TRBJ2-3, with 9 bases fitting TRBD2. Per germline, CDR1 DFQATT and CDR2 SNEGSKA (reference sequence). The CDR3 runs to 18 residues. V trimming: 3 bases; J trimming: 2 bases; junction bases outside the gene matches: 15. CDR3 in amino acids: CSASGHLISGSPTDTQYF. Written as DNA, the CDR3 is TGCAGTGCTAGCGGACACCTCATTAGCGGGAGCCCCACAGATACGCAGTATTTT.

The rearrangement uses TRBV3-1 and TRBJ2-1; D unclear. With 0 bases removed from V and 8 bases from J, the gap between germline ends came to 2 bases. In germline, CDR1 is LGHDT, CDR2 YNNKEL (reference sequence). The CDR3 has 11 amino acids. In nucleotides, the CDR3 is TGTGCCAGCAGCCAAGAGTATGAGCAGTTCTTC. Its translation: CASSQEYEQFF.

The chain couples TRBV19 to TRBJ2-1, with TRBD1 matching 9 bases. CDR3 length: 15 amino acids. Looked up from germline, CDR1 is LNHDA and CDR2 is SQIVND (reference sequence). J gave up 4 bases and V 5 bases, and 6 bases lay outside the gene matches. The CDR3 nucleotides read TGTGCCAGTAGTCACGCCGGGACAGGGTACAATGAGCAGTTCTTC. Amino acid sequence: CASSHAGTGYNEQFF.

The chain is built from TRBV19 and TRBJ2-3, with 12 bases identical to TRBD1. V lost 6 bases, J lost 8 bases, and 15 bases stayed unmatched. Germline V gene lookup returns CDR1 LNHDA and CDR2 SQIVND (reference sequence). The CDR3 has 17 residues. CDR3 DNA sequence: TGTGCCAGTAGCTTGGATTCCGGGACAGGGGGCTGGGGTACGCAGTATTTT. This encodes CASSLDSGTGGWGTQYF.

The chain recombines TRBV15 with TRBJ2-5; 11 bases are shared with TRBD2. The CDR3 length is 18 residues. V gave up 0 bases and J gave up 5 bases; unmatched junction bases: 11. Germline V gene lookup returns CDR1 LNHNV and CDR2 YYDKDF (reference sequence). CDR3 nucleotide sequence: TGTGCCACCAGCAGAGATTTGGTAGCGGGGGGGTCCTGGGAGACCCAGTACTTC. Residues: CATSRDLVAGGSWETQYF. The whole variable domain, filled in from reference TRBV15 and TRBJ2-5, reads DAMVIQNPRYQVTQFGKPVTLSCSQTLNHNVMYWYQQKSSQAPKLLFHYYDKDFNNEADTPDNFQSRRPNTSFCFLDIRSPGLGDTAMYLCATSRDLVAGGSWETQYFGPGTRLLVL.

There are many counts of this clonotype. Here the CDR3 DNA reads TGTGCCAGCCGACACAGCACAGATACGCAGTATTTT. This codes for CASRHSTDTQYF. This chain joins TRBV6-1 and TRBJ2-3; no definite D call. This CDR3 contains 12 residues. V was shortened by 8 bases and J by 0 bases, with 6 bases between the two germline ends. Germline lookup yields CDR1 MNHNS and CDR2 SASEGT.

At least ten counts were recorded for this clonotype. The chain combines TRBV2 with TRBJ2-1; D might be TRBD1 (5 bases). Deletions cut 1 base from V and 9 bases from J, with 7 bases between. There are 12 residues in the CDR3. The germline V gene has CDR1 SNHLY and CDR2 FYNNEI. The CDR3 DNA is TGTGCCAGCAGTGAAGATACAGGTGAGCAGTTCTTC. Amino acid sequence: CASSEDTGEQFF. Using reference TRBV2 and TRBJ2-1 for the parts outside the CDR3, the full variable domain is EPEVTQTPSHQVTQMGQEVILRCVPISNHLYFYWYRQILGQKVEFLVSFYNNEISEKSEIFDDQFSVERPDGSNFTLKIRSTKLEDSAMYFCASSEDTGEQFFGPGTRLTVL.

This clonotype was detected ten times or more. The CDR3 DNA reads TGTGCCAGCAGCCCCGTCCTAGCGGGGTCCTACGAGCAGTACTTC. Amino acids: CASSPVLAGSYEQYF. The rearrangement uses TRBV6-1 and TRBJ2-7; 9 nucleotides match TRBD2. J was trimmed by 1 base and V by 6 bases; bases with no gene match: 7. The CDR3 consists of 15 residues. The V gene's germline CDR1 is MNHNS and CDR2 SASEGT.

The J gene is TRBJ2-1, the V gene TRBV9; D gene unclear. V was clipped by 2 bases and J by 7 bases, with 10 bases between them. Germline CDR1 reads SGDLS; CDR2 reads YYNGEE. The CDR3 has 13 amino acids. CDR3 protein: CASSVYSKNEQFF. The CDR3 nucleotides read TGTGCCAGCAGCGTGTATAGTAAGAATGAGCAGTTCTTC.

This clonotype was observed at least ten times. The V call is TRBV4-1, the J call TRBJ1-2; D is perhaps TRBD1 (5 bases). Per the germline V gene, CDR1 is MGHRA and CDR2 is YSYEKL. The CDR3 is made up of 15 amino acids. The V end lost 3 bases, the J end lost 6 bases, and 17 bases lay between the germline ends. The chain's CDR3 is CASSHYTEGMDGYTF. The CDR3 nucleotides read TGCGCCAGCAGCCACTATACCGAGGGGATGGATGGCTACACCTTC.

This clonotype appeared many times. The V and J genes are TRBV29-1 and TRBJ1-2, with 8 bases that match TRBD1. The V gene's germline CDR1 is SQVTM and CDR2 ANQGSEA. The CDR3 contains 13 residues. V lost 3 bases, J lost 8 bases, and 8 bases stayed unmatched. The DNA for the CDR3 is TGCAGCGTTGACCGGCAGGGGGCGCGAGGCTACACCTTC. This encodes CSVDRQGARGYTF.

The genes are TRBV5-8 and TRBJ1-3; D is uncertain. This CDR3 spans 13 amino acids. Trimming left V 0 bases short and J 9 bases short, with 10 bases between. Germline V CDR1 and CDR2: SGHTS, YDEGEE. The CDR3 reads CASSLGWTGTIYF. Written as DNA, the CDR3 is TGTGCCAGCAGCTTGGGGTGGACTGGCACCATATATTTT.

The sample holds many counts of this clonotype. CDR3 protein: CASSYWPGQGRVAGELFF. The DNA of the CDR3 is TGTGCCAGCAGTTACTGGCCGGGACAGGGGAGGGTCGCCGGGGAGCTGTTTTTT. The chain carries TRBV6-6 and TRBJ2-2; 10 nucleotides line up with TRBD1. The germline CDR1 and CDR2 sequences are MNHNY and SVGAGI (reference sequence). Trimming at V came to 1 base and at J to 6 bases, leaving 11 bases not matched to a gene. The CDR3 covers 18 residues.

This clonotype was seen many times. The chain combines TRBV7-2 with TRBJ2-4, with D maybe TRBD1 (6 bases). This CDR3 has 13 amino acids. Per germline, CDR1 SGHTA and CDR2 FQGNSA. Trimming shortened V by 5 bases and J by 6 bases, and 11 bases separated the two germline ends. CDR3 residues: CASSTRTVNIQYF. The CDR3 bases are TGTGCCAGCAGCACCCGGACAGTAAACATTCAGTACTTC.

This clonotype was detected ten times or more. The chain joins TRBV11-2 to TRBJ2-3; maybe TRBD2 (5 bases). The V gene's germline CDR1 is SGHAT and CDR2 FQNNGV. The CDR3 runs 14 residues. V was clipped by 5 bases and J by 2 bases, with 11 bases between them. The CDR3 protein is CASSRGLDTDTQYF. The CDR3 nucleotides read TGTGCCAGCAGCCGAGGGTTGGACACAGATACGCAGTATTTT.

The table lists this clonotype with many counts. The chain combines TRBV5-1 with TRBJ1-5, with D maybe TRBD1 (6 bases). The ends were cut back, 4 bases at V and 3 bases at J, with 11 bases in the middle. The germline V gene encodes CDR1 SGHRS and CDR2 YFSETQ. The CDR3 loop spans 14 amino acids. CDR3 protein: CASSPGDTNQPQHF. CDR3 nucleotides: TGCGCCAGCAGCCCCGGGGACACCAATCAGCCCCAGCATTTT.

This clonotype showed up many times. The chain couples TRBV6-1 to TRBJ1-6, with 9 bases lining up with TRBD1. V dropped 4 bases and J dropped 7; count of bases not matched to a gene: 5. This CDR3 is built from 15 residues. Germline loops: CDR1 MNHNS, CDR2 SASEGT. CDR3: CASSGGQGGNSPLHF. The CDR3 nucleotides read TGTGCCAGCAGTGGGGGACAGGGAGGAAATTCACCCCTCCACTTT.

The V call is TRBV7-2, the J call TRBJ2-5, with a weak D call TRBD1 (6 bases). V was trimmed by 5 bases and J by 1 base, leaving 14 bases between them. The CDR3 runs 15 residues. Germline V CDR1 and CDR2: SGHTA, FQGNSA. This chain's CDR3 is CASSLWLDSQETQYF. The CDR3 bases are TGTGCCAGCAGCCTATGGCTGGACAGCCAAGAGACCCAGTACTTC.

This clonotype was counted many times. V gene TRBV5-1 combines with J gene TRBJ1-1, with TRBD1 as a possible D gene (5 bases). Germline-derived CDR1 and CDR2 are SGHRS and YFSETQ. The CDR3 runs to 15 residues. V gave up 4 bases and J gave up 1 base, with 14 bases separating them. The CDR3 DNA is TGCGCCAGCAGCCCCCTTGGGGGGAGGAACACTGAAGCTTTCTTT. Translating it yields CASSPLGGRNTEAFF.

This clonotype was seen at least ten times. The junction does not match germline at one end; this may be a read error. The chain links TRBV5-1 to TRBJ1-1, with D perhaps matching TRBD1 (5 bases). Germline-derived CDR1 and CDR2 are SGHRS and YFSETQ. The CDR3 is made up of 13 amino acids. CDR3 loop: CASSLSGKDKGLF. Written as DNA, the CDR3 is TGCGCCAGCAGCTTGTCAGGGAAGGATAAAGGGCTCTTT.

The sample holds a few counts of this clonotype. The chain carries TRBV2 and TRBJ1-1, with D tentatively TRBD1 (6 bases). Looked up from germline, CDR1 is SNHLY and CDR2 is FYNNEI. There are 16 residues in the CDR3. Trimming took off 6 bases at V and 6 bases at J, with 23 bases between the two ends. The CDR3 DNA sequence: TGTGCCAGCAGCATTAGTAGCAAGGGGGTGAGGTCTGAAGCTTTCTTT. Its translation: CASSISSKGVRSEAFF. Based on the CDR3 plus reference TRBV2 and TRBJ1-1, the full variable domain is EPEVTQTPSHQVTQMGQEVILRCVPISNHLYFYWYRQILGQKVEFLVSFYNNEISEKSEIFDDQFSVERPDGSNFTLKIRSTKLEDSAMYFCASSISSKGVRSEAFFGQGTRLTVV.

This clonotype has at least ten counts. The CDR3 protein is CASSPPTGDGYTF. The CDR3 bases are TGTGCCAGCAGCCCTCCGACAGGGGATGGCTACACCTTC. The gene calls are TRBV3-1 and TRBJ1-2; TRBD1 matches 8 bases. Germline V lookup: CDR1 LGHDT, CDR2 YNNKEL (reference sequence). Trimming at V came to 4 bases and at J to 6 bases, leaving 4 bases not matched to a gene. The CDR3 consists of 13 residues. The complete variable domain, with remaining parts taken from reference TRBV3-1 and TRBJ1-2, reads DTAVSQTPKYLVTQMGNDKSIKCEQNLGHDTMYWYKQDSKKFLKIMFSYNNKELIINETVPNRFSPKSPDKAHLNLHINSLELGDSAVYFCASSPPTGDGYTFGSGTRLTVV.

This clonotype was detected ten times or more. The chain combines TRBV28 with TRBJ2-7; D is perhaps TRBD2 (6 bases). The CDR3 has 14 residues. Germline CDR1 is MDHEN and CDR2 is SYDVKM. V dropped 7 bases and J dropped 5 bases, with 18 bases sitting between them. The CDR3 region is CASTLGLGHNEQYF. The CDR3 DNA reads as TGTGCCAGCACCCTGGGACTGGGCCATAACGAGCAGTACTTC.

This clonotype was observed at least ten times. The rearrangement links TRBV5-6 to TRBJ2-2; 12 nucleotides agree with TRBD2. Germline V gene data show CDR1 as SGHDT and CDR2 as YYEEEE. The CDR3 is made up of 17 amino acids. Losses at the gene ends were 1 base for V and 0 bases for J; bases not matched to a gene: 1. The CDR3 DNA is TGTGCCAGCAGCTTGACTAGCGGGGGGCCGAACACCGGGGAGCTGTTTTTT. This encodes CASSLTSGGPNTGELFF.

This clonotype has a count of ten or more. The gene calls are TRBV12-3 or TRBV12-4 and TRBJ2-3; D unresolved. The CDR3 contains 19 residues. V was pared by 6 bases and J by 0 bases, with 25 bases between. Here the CDR3 DNA reads TGTGCCAGCAGCACCGGACGGTTAAGCACAAGGGCTAGCACAGATACGCAGTATTTT. Protein: CASSTGRLSTRASTDTQYF.

The chain recombines TRBV28 with TRBJ2-3, with D perhaps matching TRBD1 (6 bases). The germline CDR1 and CDR2 sequences are MDHEN and SYDVKM. The CDR3 consists of 15 residues. Trimming removed 5 bases at V and 3 bases at J, with 15 bases between. Here the CDR3 reads CASSPVGARTDTQYF. The CDR3 bases are TGTGCCAGCAGTCCAGTGGGGGCTCGTACAGATACGCAGTATTTT.

The table lists this clonotype with many counts. The chain is built from TRBV12-5 and TRBJ1-1; tentatively, D is TRBD1 (6 bases). Germline V gene data show CDR1 as LGHNT and CDR2 as FRNRAP. Trimming pared 2 bases from V and 7 bases from J, leaving 20 bases between. This CDR3 comprises 16 residues. CDR3 sequence reads: CASGLFTGPGEGEAFF. Written as DNA, the CDR3 is TGTGCTAGTGGTTTGTTTACAGGTCCAGGGGAAGGTGAAGCTTTCTTT.